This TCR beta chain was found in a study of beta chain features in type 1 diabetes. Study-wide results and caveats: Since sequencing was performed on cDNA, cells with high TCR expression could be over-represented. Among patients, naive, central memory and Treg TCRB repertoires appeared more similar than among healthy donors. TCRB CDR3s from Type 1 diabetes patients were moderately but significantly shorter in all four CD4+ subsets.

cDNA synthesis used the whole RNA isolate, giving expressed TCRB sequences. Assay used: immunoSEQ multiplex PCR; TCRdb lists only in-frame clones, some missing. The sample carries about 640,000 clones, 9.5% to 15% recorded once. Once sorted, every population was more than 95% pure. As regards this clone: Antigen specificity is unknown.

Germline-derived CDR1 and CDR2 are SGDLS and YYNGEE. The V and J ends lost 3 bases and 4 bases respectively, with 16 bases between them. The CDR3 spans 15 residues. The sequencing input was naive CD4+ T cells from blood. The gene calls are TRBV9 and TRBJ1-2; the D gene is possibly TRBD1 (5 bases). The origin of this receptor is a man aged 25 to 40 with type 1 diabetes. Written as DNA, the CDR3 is TGTGCCAGCAGCGCGCAGGGAGGGAGGAGCTATGGCTACACCTTC. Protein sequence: CASSAQGGRSYGYTF.